Listed below are T cell receptor beta chains from one sample, sequenced in a study of regulatory T cells in long-lasting Graves disease. TCRdb ran MiXCR on the multiplex PCR reads and lists one entry per CDR3 protein. Among approximately 480,000 distinct CDR3 sequences, 15% to 20% were seen once, and the ten largest hold over 9%. This sample also appeared in a second study, on T cells in Graves' hyperthyroidism and ophthalmopathy.

The specimen comprised peripheral blood mononuclear cells (PBMCs), sampled at new diagnosis, from a patient treated with antithyroid drugs. The receptors derive from a man aged 40-49 years with Graves disease. Each CDR3 is given with its conserved first and last residue. Some rows have no size entry. The others give once, few or many, or a class for an expanded clone.

j_call clone_size v_call cdr3_aa
TRBJ2-7 many TRBV2 CATTRDQFYEQYF
TRBJ2-3 many TRBV27 CASKEGAYTDTQYF
TRBJ2-1 NA TRBV2 CASNSGSYNEQFF
TRBJ1-2 many TRBV5-1 CASRRAGNDYGYTF
TRBJ2-1 many TRBV5-5 CASSERDRPGHEQFF
TRBJ2-3 many TRBV27 CASSPLQLTDTQYF
TRBJ2-7 NA TRBV6-1 CAIPRDGPPYEQYF
TRBJ2-3 many TRBV7-8 CASSPRTSGRADTQYF
TRBJ2-7 many TRBV28 CASSPSLLAGTYEQYF
TRBJ2-3 many TRBV12-3/TRBV12-4 CASSFPGADSTDTQYF
TRBJ2-2 many TRBV28 CASSFLGWDANTGELFF
TRBJ1-1 many TRBV24-1 CATSDSGTTEAFF
TRBJ1-1 NA TRBV5-1 CASSAPGGTEAFF
TRBJ2-7 few TRBV4-1 CASSHVAGEQYF
TRBJ2-4 few TRBV28 CASSMAGGAKNIQYF
TRBJ1-5 few TRBV6-1 CASSGDGGSQPQHF
TRBJ2-7 NA TRBV19 CASSIDAEAYEQYF
TRBJ2-7 NA TRBV5-6 CASSPAVSLYEQYF
TRBJ2-1 few TRBV10-3 CAISESTSGSYEQFF
TRBJ2-2 few TRBV7-9 CASSLMKPGTGGRELFF
TRBJ1-4 few TRBV3-1 CASSSTVGYFNEKLFF
TRBJ1-4 few TRBV7-9 CASSLFPGEGNEKLFF
TRBJ1-1 NA TRBV19 CASSALDTNTEAFF
TRBJ2-7 NA TRBV29-1 CSARGTGLYEQYF
TRBJ2-1 many TRBV20-1 CSATSGGGWSNEQFF
TRBJ1-1 few TRBV30 CAWSGSGRNTEAFF
TRBJ1-1 NA TRBV7-6 CASSLAQGTEAFF
TRBJ2-2 NA TRBV7-3 CATGLMNTGELFF
TRBJ1-6 many TRBV6-1 CASSGGTRGHSPLHF
TRBJ2-1 few TRBV6-2/TRBV6-3 CASSAILADNEQFF
TRBJ2-1 many TRBV3-1 CASSQVLAGESYNEQFF
TRBJ2-3 few TRBV6-1 CASMAGFADTQYF
TRBJ1-2 many TRBV29-1 CSVEDPPGGDGYTF
TRBJ2-1 many TRBV28 CASNLGPGTSSGEQFF
TRBJ2-1 many TRBV18 CASSLARDNEQFF
TRBJ2-3 NA TRBV4-2 CASSQGLAGEVDTQYF
TRBJ1-4 NA TRBV29-1 CSVLHNDEKLFF
TRBJ2-7 many TRBV2 CASSEPQTAAEQYF
TRBJ2-2 NA TRBV19 CASSIEQGPTGELFF
TRBJ2-3 many TRBV6-1 CASSVLAGDTDTQYF